This passage covers 21 T cell receptor beta chains from one sample sequenced in a study of control samples from healthy donors and cancer patients. The data were produced by immunoSEQ multiplex PCR, yet TCRdb's version contains in-frame clones alone and is incomplete. The profile covers 200,000 to 250,000 clones, with about 94% appearing a single time and about 1.4% taken by the ten largest. The specimen sequenced was blood. The source is a man in his forties or fifties in good health.

This chain joins TRBV27 and TRBJ1-6; a possible D gene is TRBD1 (6 bases). The CDR3 has 16 amino acids. From germline, CDR1 is MNHEY and CDR2 SMNVEV (reference sequence). Trimming left V 4 bases short and J 9 bases short, with 19 bases between. The CDR3 spells CASSSHRQVGGSPLHF. The CDR3 coding sequence is TGTGCCAGCAGTTCGCACCGACAGGTGGGAGGTTCACCCCTCCACTTT.

This chain links TRBV3-1 (or the pseudogene TRBV3-2) with TRBJ2-2, with D perhaps matching TRBD2 (6 bases). CDR1 is LGHDT, CDR2 YNNKEL, per germline (reference sequence). The CDR3 contains 17 residues. With 4 bases removed from V and 3 bases from J, the gap between germline ends came to 18 bases. In nucleotides, the CDR3 is TGTGCCAGCAGCCCGGGGGAGACGGGACCCTACACCGGGGAGCTGTTTTTT. Translation gives CASSPGETGPYTGELFF.

In regard to this clone: An end of the junction does not agree with germline; a read error may underlie this. In nucleotides, the CDR3 is TGCGCCAGCAGGCAGGCAGGGCGGAACCAAGGGACCCAGTACTTC. As protein: CASRQAGRNQGTQYF. The chain links TRBV5-1 to TRBJ2-5; TRBD1 might be the D (5 bases). CDR3 size: 15 residues. Germline-derived CDR1 and CDR2 are SGHRS and YFSETQ.

This chain connects TRBV13 to TRBJ2-5; 7 bases align to TRBD1. J lost 5 bases, V lost 5 bases, and 5 bases had no gene match. From germline, CDR1 is PRHDT and CDR2 FYEKMQ (reference sequence). The CDR3 has 13 residues. The CDR3 coding sequence is TGTGCCAGCAGCCTACAGGGGCGGGAGACCCAGTACTTC. It yields the protein CASSLQGRETQYF.

The chain links TRBV24-1 to TRBJ2-1, with TRBD2 matching over 8 bases. Trimming cost V 5 bases and J 5 bases; bases outside gene matches: 10. Germline CDR1 KGHDR, CDR2 SFDVKD. This CDR3 is 16 amino acids long. The CDR3 nucleotides read TGTGCCACCAGTGCCCCCCGAGGTAGCGGGGACAATGAGCAGTTCTTC. Translating gives CATSAPRGSGDNEQFF.

This sequence joins TRBV5-1 and TRBJ2-4, with 12 bases that match TRBD2. There are 15 residues in the CDR3. Germline CDR1 reads SGHRS; CDR2 reads YFSETQ. V dropped 5 bases and J dropped 3; count of bases not matched to a gene: 3. DNA of the CDR3: TGCGCCAGCAGTCGGACTAGCGGGAACAAAAACATTCAGTACTTC. This encodes CASSRTSGNKNIQYF. The variable domain in full, with the rest retrieved from reference TRBV5-1 and TRBJ2-4, is KAGVTQTPRYLIKTRGQQVTLSCSPISGHRSVSWYQQTPGQGLQFLFEYFSETQRNKGNFPGRFSGRQFSNSRSEMNVSTLELGDSALYLCASSRTSGNKNIQYFGAGTRLSVL.

The J gene is TRBJ1-2, the V gene TRBV7-2; unclear D gene. This CDR3 contains 14 residues. Germline CDR1 SGHTA, CDR2 FQGNSA. Trimming took off 4 bases at V and 0 bases at J, with 9 bases between the two ends. Written as DNA, the CDR3 is TGTGCCAGCAGCTATACACCCACTAACTATGGCTACACCTTC. Translation gives CASSYTPTNYGYTF.

V gene TRBV4-1 combines with J gene TRBJ2-1; D remains ambiguous. Germline assignment: CDR1 MGHRA and CDR2 YSYEKL. V gave up 0 bases and J gave up 8 bases, with 8 bases separating them. The CDR3 is made up of 13 amino acids. CDR3 in amino acids: CASSQDSAYEQFF. The CDR3, as DNA: TGCGCCAGCAGCCAAGATTCGGCCTATGAGCAGTTCTTC.

This clone was observed once. The chain is built from TRBV7-2 and TRBJ2-5; D remains ambiguous. This CDR3 has 15 residues. CDR1 and CDR2 from the germline V gene are SGHTA and FQGNSA. The V and J ends lost 4 bases and 2 bases respectively, with 14 bases between them. Here the CDR3 DNA reads TGTGCCAGCAGCTCCCCGACTTCTACGCAAGAGACCCAGTACTTC. Its protein is CASSSPTSTQETQYF.

The chain carries TRBV10-2 and TRBJ2-1; D is uncertain. The germline V gene has CDR1 WSHSY and CDR2 SAAADI. The CDR3 has 16 residues. Trimming took off 4 bases at V and 0 bases at J, with 13 bases between the two ends. The CDR3 nucleotides read TGCGCCAGCAGTGCCTGGGTCCCCCGCTCCTACAATGAGCAGTTCTTC. This translates into CASSAWVPRSYNEQFF.

V is TRBV5-5 and J is TRBJ1-1, with D unclear. Trimming pared 0 bases from V and 5 bases from J, leaving 11 bases between. Per germline, CDR1 SGHKS and CDR2 YYEKEE (reference sequence). The length of the CDR3 is 14 residues. CDR3 coding DNA: TGTGCCAGCAGCTTGGATAACCCAGGAACTGAAGCTTTCTTT. This sequence encodes CASSLDNPGTEAFF.

Notes on this clone: Relative to the germline gene, one junction end is altered; a read error may explain this. The chain carries TRBV7-8 and TRBJ1-6, with 8 bases matching TRBD1. The V gene's germline CDR1 is SGHVS and CDR2 FQNEAQ. There are 12 residues in the CDR3. DNA for the CDR3: TGTGCCAGCAGTTTAGGACAGGGCCCCCTCCACTTT. Its protein product is CASSLGQGPLHF.

As to this clone: In the same sample, other DNA sequences code for this CDR3. The chain links TRBV5-4 to TRBJ1-2; 8 bases are shared with TRBD1. Losses at the gene ends were 2 bases for V and 5 bases for J; bases not matched to a gene: 5. The CDR3 runs 14 residues. Looked up from germline, CDR1 is SGHNT and CDR2 is YYREEE (reference sequence). Written as DNA, the CDR3 is TGTGCCAGCAGCTTAACAGGGGGGGGTTATGGCTACACCTTC. Its translation: CASSLTGGGYGYTF.

The genes are TRBV3-1 (or the pseudogene TRBV3-2) and TRBJ2-7; D perhaps matches TRBD2 (6 bases). Germline CDR1 reads LGHDT; CDR2 reads YNNKEL (reference sequence). The length of the CDR3 is 13 residues. Trimming shortened V by 3 bases and J by 7 bases, and 13 bases separated the two germline ends. CDR3 sequence reads: CASSQGTSEEQYV. In DNA, the CDR3 is TGTGCCAGCAGCCAGGGGACTTCCGAAGAGCAGTACGTC.

The V gene is TRBV6-2 or TRBV6-3, the J gene TRBJ2-1; D is possibly TRBD2 (5 bases). Deletions cut 5 bases from V and 0 bases from J, with 8 bases between. Germline loops: CDR1 MNHEY, CDR2 SVGEGT. This CDR3 spans 14 amino acids. The CDR3 loop reads CASSTGSSYNEQFF. The DNA for the CDR3 is TGTGCCAGCAGTACTGGGAGCTCCTACAATGAGCAGTTCTTC.

Written as DNA, the CDR3 is TGTGCCAGCAGTGAGAGCTCTGGAAACACCATATATTTT. This gives the protein CASSESSGNTIYF. This rearrangement joins TRBV6-4 to TRBJ1-3; D unclear. The CDR3 totals 13 residues. The V end lost 3 bases, the J end lost 0 bases, and 3 bases lay between the germline ends. The germline gives CDR1 MRHNA, CDR2 SNTAGT.

The rearrangement uses TRBV11-2 and TRBJ1-1; unclear D gene. The CDR3 is 12 amino acids. Germline CDR1 and CDR2: SGHAT and FQNNGV. Trimming pared 5 bases from V and 10 bases from J, leaving 14 bases between. CDR3 region: CASSPSLGRAFF. Here the CDR3 DNA reads TGTGCCAGCAGCCCCTCCCTGGGTAGAGCTTTCTTT.

This clone was seen only a few times. The CDR3 nucleotides read TGTGCCAGCAGTTCAAGACCGGGACAGGGGTCCACTGAAGCTTTCTTT. Translation: CASSSRPGQGSTEAFF. The chain employs TRBV28 and TRBJ1-1, with 10 bases that match TRBD1. CDR1 MDHEN and CDR2 SYDVKM come from the germline V gene. Trimming took 4 bases from V and 4 from J; bases not matched to a gene: 9. The CDR3 length is 16 residues.

The rearrangement joins TRBV5-6 to TRBJ1-2, with a possible D match to TRBD1 (5 bases). The CDR3 consists of 16 residues. Germline CDR1 reads SGHDT; CDR2 reads YYEEEE. Trimming left V 0 bases short and J 4 bases short, with 16 bases between. The CDR3 sequence is CASSLDSGSLPYGYTF. DNA of the CDR3: TGTGCCAGCAGCTTGGACTCAGGGAGCCTACCCTATGGCTACACCTTC.

J is TRBJ2-3 and V is TRBV5-1, with 7 bases matching TRBD1. With 4 bases clipped from V and 4 bases from J, the junction kept 3 bases outside the gene matches. Germline CDR1 and CDR2: SGHRS and YFSETQ. The CDR3 totals 13 residues. The CDR3 region is CASSNQGADTQYF. Written as DNA, the CDR3 is TGCGCCAGCAGCAACCAGGGGGCAGATACGCAGTATTTT.

This sequence joins TRBV7-2 and TRBJ1-5; 8 nucleotides agree with TRBD1. The junction had 8 bases not matched to a gene; V was cut back by 8 bases and J by 5 bases. This CDR3 is built from 14 residues. Germline V gene sequence: CDR1 SGHTA, CDR2 FQGNSA. The CDR3 protein is CASATGQGDQPQHF. CDR3 DNA: TGTGCCAGCGCCACCGGACAGGGCGATCAGCCCCAGCATTTT.